This TCR beta chain was obtained from a study of blood T cell repertoires in COVID-19. Per germline, CDR1 SNHLY and CDR2 FYNNEI. Trimming took 4 bases from V and 6 from J, leaving 7 bases between them. The CDR3 is made up of 11 amino acids. Some clones are missing from TCRdb's copy, which holds only in-frame ones; the method was immunoSEQ multiplex PCR. Found here are a few hundred thousand clones, 70% to 90% of them singletons; the top ten hold about 4.7%. The study drew participants aged about 18 to 90 years from 20 to 30 US areas. Within the 2 weeks before study entry, each person in the exposed group met a COVID-19 case.

The receptor was derived from a woman between 25 and 40 years old who had been exposed to COVID-19. The rearrangement uses TRBV2 and TRBJ2-7, with a weak D call TRBD1 (5 bases). Specimen: PBMCs or T cells enriched from blood (not recorded which). The chain's CDR3 is CASSGQTEQYF. The CDR3 DNA is TGTGCCAGCAGTGGACAGACCGAGCAGTACTTC.